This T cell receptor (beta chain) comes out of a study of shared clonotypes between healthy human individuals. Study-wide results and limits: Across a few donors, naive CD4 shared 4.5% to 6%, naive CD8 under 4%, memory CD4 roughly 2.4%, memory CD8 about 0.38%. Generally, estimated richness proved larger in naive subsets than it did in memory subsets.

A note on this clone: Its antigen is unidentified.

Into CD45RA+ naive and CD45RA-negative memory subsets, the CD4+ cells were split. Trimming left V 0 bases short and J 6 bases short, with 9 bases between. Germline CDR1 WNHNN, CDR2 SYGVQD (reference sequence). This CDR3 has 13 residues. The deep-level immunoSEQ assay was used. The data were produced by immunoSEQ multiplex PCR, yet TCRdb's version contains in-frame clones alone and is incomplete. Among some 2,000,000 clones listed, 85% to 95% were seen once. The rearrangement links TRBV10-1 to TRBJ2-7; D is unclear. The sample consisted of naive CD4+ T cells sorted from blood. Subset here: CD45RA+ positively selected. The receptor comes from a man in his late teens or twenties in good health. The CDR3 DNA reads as TGCGCCAGCAGTGAGTCGGAACTAACCGAGCAGTACTTC. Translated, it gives CASSESELTEQYF.